The 10 T cell receptor beta chains presented below share a single source sample, sequenced in a study of OX40 agonist ivuxolimab in advanced cancers. This table comes from immunoSEQ multiplex PCR, and its TCRdb copy is limited to in-frame clones, with some not included. The sample consists of around 50,000 clones, 83% of them appearing once. The sequencing used CD4+ or CD8+ T cells sorted from blood, collected in a trial of the OX40 agonist ivuxolimab. These receptors were collected from an adult with an advanced solid tumor such as melanoma, head and neck, liver or kidney cancer.

The CDR3 DNA follows: TGTGCCAGCAGCACGGGACTAGCTTTCTACGAGCAGTACTTC. Translating gives CASSTGLAFYEQYF. The V gene is TRBV7-2, the J gene TRBJ2-7, with 9 positions matching TRBD2. CDR1 SGHTA and CDR2 FQGNSA come from the germline V gene. The CDR3 has 14 amino acids. After removal of 5 bases from V and 3 bases from J, the junction contained 5 bases not matched to a gene.

The chain is built from TRBV29-1 and TRBJ2-3, with D uncertain. The CDR3 runs 11 residues. The V end was cut by 6 bases, the J end by 2 bases, with 6 bases between. Germline CDR1 SQVTM, CDR2 ANQGSEA. CDR3 protein: CSVHITDTQYF. Here the CDR3 DNA reads TGCAGCGTGCACATCACAGATACGCAGTATTTT.

The CDR3 DNA is TGTGCCAGCAGCCGGGGGTCACGAAAAAGTCGGGAGGAAAAACTGTTTTTT. Translation gives CASSRGSRKSREEKLFF. This chain connects TRBV5-6 to TRBJ1-4, with D maybe TRBD1 (5 bases). Germline V gene data show CDR1 as SGHDT and CDR2 as YYEEEE. With 4 bases removed from V and 8 bases from J, the gap between germline ends came to 24 bases. The CDR3 covers 17 residues.

This clone has only one observation. The rearrangement uses TRBV6-5 and TRBJ1-2; D not certain. This CDR3 region has 14 residues. CDR1 is MNHEY and CDR2 is SVGAGI in the germline V gene. V gave up 6 bases and J gave up 1 base, with 12 bases separating them. The CDR3 DNA reads as TGTGCCAGCAGCTTTCCTGCCATTAACTATGGCTACACCTTC. This gives the protein CASSFPAINYGYTF.

In its sample, this clone was seen once. The genes are TRBV14 and TRBJ2-3; 8 nucleotides agree with TRBD1. Unmatched junction bases numbered 13, after V lost 3 bases and J lost 14 bases. The CDR3 sequence is 14 residues long. CDR1 and CDR2 (germline): SGHDN, FVKESK. The CDR3 coding sequence is TGTGCCAGCAGCCACCGCAACGACAGGGGTGGTATGTATTTT. Translated, it gives CASSHRNDRGGMYF.

The gene calls are TRBV19 and TRBJ2-1, with D unresolved. The CDR3 length is 17 residues. Germline-derived CDR1 and CDR2 are LNHDA and SQIVND (reference sequence). V shed 0 bases and J shed 7 bases, with 19 bases lying between them. The CDR3 is CASSIDQASPSGNEQFF. The CDR3 DNA reads TGTGCCAGTAGTATAGATCAGGCCAGTCCGAGTGGTAATGAGCAGTTCTTC. The full variable domain, in which reference TRBV19 and TRBJ2-1 provide the parts outside the CDR3, is DGGITQSPKYLFRKEGQNVTLSCEQNLNHDAMYWYRQDPGQGLRLIYYSQIVNDFQKGDIAEGYSVSREKKESFPLTVTSAQKNPTAFYLCASSIDQASPSGNEQFFGPGTRLTVL.

The J gene is TRBJ1-2, the V gene TRBV29-1, with a tentative D call TRBD1 (5 bases). Germline-derived CDR1 and CDR2 are SQVTM and ANQGSEA. The CDR3 loop spans 12 amino acids. Trimming left V 5 bases short and J 7 bases short, with 14 bases between. For the CDR3, the DNA is TGCAGCGTTACAGACAGACTGGGTGGCTACACCTTC. Amino acids: CSVTDRLGGYTF. The variable domain in full, with the rest retrieved from reference TRBV29-1 and TRBJ1-2, is SAVISQKPSRDICQRGTSLTIQCQVDSQVTMMFWYRQQPGQSLTLIATANQGSEATYESGFVIDKFPISRPNLTFSTLTVSNMSPEDSSIYLCSVTDRLGGYTFGSGTRLTVV.

J is TRBJ1-2 and V is TRBV28; D gene unclear. Germline V gene data show CDR1 as MDHEN and CDR2 as SYDVKM. The CDR3 is 13 amino acids. V lost 2 bases to trimming and J lost 7 bases, with 11 bases between them. This CDR3 reads CASSLTGTPGYTF. CDR3 nucleotide sequence: TGTGCCAGCAGTTTAACTGGCACCCCTGGCTACACCTTC.

The rearrangement joins TRBV2 to TRBJ2-7, with D perhaps given as TRBD1 or TRBD2 (5 bases each). The V gene's germline CDR1 is SNHLY and CDR2 FYNNEI. This CDR3 comprises 15 residues. V lost 3 bases and J 0 bases, leaving 12 bases between the germline ends. The DNA for the CDR3 is TGTGCCAGCAGTGACTGGGACCGTGGCTCCTACGAGCAGTACTTC. Translating gives CASSDWDRGSYEQYF.

The chain combines TRBV30 with TRBJ1-1, with 7 nucleotides matching TRBD1. CDR1 is GTSNPN, CDR2 SVGIG, per germline (reference sequence). With 4 bases clipped from V and 3 bases from J, the junction kept 8 bases outside the gene matches. The length of the CDR3 is 14 residues. The CDR3 loop reads CAWTRQGSDTEAFF. DNA of the CDR3: TGTGCCTGGACCCGACAGGGTTCGGACACTGAAGCTTTCTTT. Drawing the rest from reference TRBV30 and TRBJ1-1, the complete variable domain is SQTIHQWPATLVQPVGSPLSLECTVEGTSNPNLYWYRQAAGRGLQLLFYSVGIGQISSEVPQNLSASRPQDRQFILSSKKLLLSDSGFYLCAWTRQGSDTEAFFGQGTRLTVV.